The clone carrying this T cell receptor (beta chain) was counted once. Its target is not known. It was cDNA, reverse transcribed from extracted RNA, that served as the sequencing template. The protocol was immunoSEQ multiplex PCR, while the TCRdb copy is restricted to in-frame clones and leaves out a portion. The sample lists 190,000 or so clones, under 60% occurring once. This entry is derived from a study of CD8+ T cells in alopecia areata. Study-wide results and limits: Resident alphabeta T cells of normal skin are also sequenced in scalp samples. Within the top 100, expanded CD8+ clones significantly decreased with tofacitinib, as did scalp clonality.

As to treatment: oral pan-JAK inhibitor, 5-10 mg twice daily. V was cut by 3 bases and J by 0 bases, with 9 bases left in between. The CDR3 is 14 residues long. Per germline, CDR1 SNHLY and CDR2 FYNNEI. The gene calls are TRBV2 and TRBJ2-7; D remains unclear. The clonotype originates from a human donor with alopecia areata. The sample consisted of CD8+ T cells sorted from blood, taken at week 24, from a patient treated with tofacitinib. CDR3: CASSEQASSYEQYF. The CDR3, as DNA: TGTGCCAGCAGTGAGCAGGCGAGCTCCTACGAGCAGTACTTC.